This entry is about one TCR beta chain. CDR3 length equals 15 residues. The germline V gene encodes CDR1 SEHNR and CDR2 FQNEAQ (reference sequence). V lost 6 bases, J lost 2 bases, and 4 bases stayed unmatched. The data belong to a study of blood T cell repertoires in COVID-19. Study-level information: There were acute and convalescent COVID-19 samples, and they came from the United States, Italy and Spain. PBMCs, B-cell-depleted T cells, or T cells were the source of the cDNA or gDNA that made up the material.

In the study's own analysis: Cell counts per sample came from amplifying reference gene primers. TCRdb keeps only in-frame clones here, not all; method: immunoSEQ multiplex PCR. The DNA gave D and trimming, while V, J and clone size come from that table. The sample lists approximately 210,000 clones; about nine tenths were seen once. Specimen: peripheral blood. This clonotype was obtained from a woman between 35 and 50 years old with acute or convalescent COVID-19. J is TRBJ2-2 and V is TRBV7-9, with 9 bases lining up with TRBD1. The CDR3 protein is CASRLGQGNTGELFF. The CDR3 nucleotides are TGTGCCAGCAGACTGGGACAGGGTAACACCGGGGAGCTGTTTTTT.